This TCR beta chain was captured by sequencing in a study of blood T cell repertoires in COVID-19. Libraries were prepared by immunoSEQ multiplex PCR; TCRdb keeps only in-frame clonotypes and omits some of them. The table records 220,000 or so clones, roughly nine tenths of them present only once. The J segment lost 9 bases and the V segment lost 5 bases, leaving 5 bases of the junction unmatched. Germline V lookup: CDR1 MNHEY, CDR2 SMNVEV (reference sequence). The CDR3 runs to 14 residues. What was sequenced was peripheral blood. The clonotype comes from a man aged 60 to 69 who had recovered from COVID-19. The rearrangement joins TRBV27 to TRBJ2-1; 12 bases fit TRBD1. DNA for the CDR3: TGTGCCAGCAGTGGGGACAGGGGGCGCGGTGAGCAGTTCTTC. Translating gives CASSGDRGRGEQFF.